Listed below are T cell receptor beta chains from one sample, sequenced in a study of response to subunit inactivated influenza vaccine. Via MiXCR, TCRdb re-called the RT-PCR reads, giving one row per CDR3 protein. The sample includes 650,000 to 800,000 distinct CDR3 sequences, roughly 20% of them seen just once. The material sequenced was PBMCs from blood, taken more than 4 days after vaccination. The receptors here all came from a man aged 50 to 59 who received an inactivated influenza vaccine. CDR3s include the opening cysteine and the closing phenylalanine or tryptophan. D genes are given only for firm matches. Expanded clones are given a class, and other clones once, few, many or no size at all.

clone_size | j_call | d_call | v_call | cdr3_aa | cdr3_nt
- | TRBJ2-6 | - | TRBV12-3/TRBV12-4 | CASSWTVPSSGANVLTF | TGTGCCAGCAGCTGGACAGTACCCAGCTCTGGGGCCAACGTCCTGACTTTC
many | TRBJ2-1 | TRBD2 | TRBV12-3/TRBV12-4 | CASSSGASNEQFF | TGTGCCAGCAGTAGCGGGGCCTCCAATGAGCAGTTCTTC
- | TRBJ1-2 | - | TRBV15 | CATSRDQQANYGYTF | TGTGCCACCAGCAGAGATCAGCAGGCTAACTATGGCTACACCTTC
- | TRBJ2-5 | TRBD2 | TRBV20-1 | CSARRVAGGRYQETQYF | TGCAGTGCTAGAAGAGTAGCGGGGGGGCGGTACCAAGAGACCCAGTACTTC
few | TRBJ2-1 | TRBD2 | TRBV11-2 | CASSSLSGGRGNEQFF | TGTGCCAGCAGCTCCCTCTCGGGCGGGAGGGGGAATGAGCAGTTCTTC
- | TRBJ2-3 | TRBD2 | TRBV7-2 | CASSLLGTSAADTQYF | TGTGCCAGCAGCTTATTAGGGACTAGCGCTGCAGATACGCAGTATTTT
many | TRBJ2-7 | - | TRBV20-1 | CSARRGEGPYEQYF | TGCAGTGCTAGAAGGGGTGAGGGACCCTACGAGCAGTACTTC
- | TRBJ2-1 | - | TRBV5-1 | CASSLAVMDEQFF | TGCGCCAGCAGCTTGGCCGTGATGGATGAGCAGTTCTTC
- | TRBJ2-2 | - | TRBV28 | CASTQHTGELFF | TGTGCCAGCACACAGCACACCGGGGAGCTGTTTTTT
once | TRBJ2-7 | - | TRBV28 | CVSTVSSYEQYF | TGTGTCAGCACAGTATCTTCCTACGAGCAGTACTTC
few | TRBJ2-7 | - | TRBV20-1 | CSARDHRGLSYEQYF | TGCAGTGCTAGAGACCACCGGGGACTTTCCTACGAGCAGTACTTC
many | TRBJ2-1 | - | TRBV20-1 | CSALHPSRENEQFF | TGCAGTGCCCTCCACCCCTCTAGGGAGAATGAGCAGTTCTTC
many | TRBJ2-1 | - | TRBV12-3/TRBV12-4 | CASRLVRDNEQFF | TGTGCCAGCAGGCTGGTGAGGGATAATGAGCAGTTCTTC
few | TRBJ2-7 | - | TRBV7-8 | CASSLWDVPEQYF | TGTGCCAGCAGCTTATGGGACGTCCCCGAGCAGTACTTC
- | TRBJ1-5 | - | TRBV29-1 | CSAGDALNQSQHF | TGCAGTGCCGGAGACGCACTGAATCAGTCCCAGCATTTT
many | TRBJ2-7 | - | TRBV11-2 | CASSLENHNSYEQYF | TGTGCCAGCAGCTTAGAGAACCACAACTCCTACGAGCAGTACTTC
few | TRBJ2-7 | TRBD1 | TRBV6-5 | CASSYSTGYNYEQYF | TGTGCCAGCAGTTACTCGACAGGGTACAACTACGAGCAGTACTTC
- | TRBJ2-3 | - | TRBV12-3/TRBV12-4 | CASRPGTTRRDTDTQYF | TGTGCCAGCAGACCTGGGACCACACGAAGAGACACAGATACGCAGTATTTT
few | TRBJ2-2 | - | TRBV24-1 | CATSDLAGNTGELFF | TGTGCCACCAGTGATTTGGCAGGGAACACCGGGGAGCTGTTTTTT
few | TRBJ2-7 | - | TRBV5-1 | CASTPNGPPYEQYF | TGCGCCAGCACCCCGAATGGACCCCCCTACGAGCAGTACTTC
- | TRBJ2-6 | - | TRBV5-1 | CASSSEPPGLVRSSGANVLTF | TGCGCCAGCAGCTCGGAACCGCCGGGACTCGTTAGATCCTCGGGGGCCAACGTCCTGACTTTC
few | TRBJ1-1 | TRBD1 | TRBV12-3/TRBV12-4 | CASSFRGLLNTEAFF | TGTGCCAGCAGTTTCAGGGGGCTTTTGAACACTGAAGCTTTCTTT
few | TRBJ2-5 | - | TRBV6-1 | CASSRLAGGETQYF | TGTGCCAGCAGCAGGCTGGCGGGCGGGGAGACCCAGTACTTC
- | TRBJ1-2 | TRBD1 | TRBV20-1 | CSARPGTGVYGYTF | TGCAGTGCTAGACCCGGGACAGGGGTTTATGGCTACACCTTC
- | TRBJ2-3 | TRBD2 | TRBV5-8 | CASSFGGSFTDTQYF | TGTGCCAGCAGCTTCGGCGGGAGTTTCACAGATACGCAGTATTTT
few | TRBJ1-5 | - | TRBV20-1 | CSASLGLDQPQHF | TGCAGTGCTAGTCTCGGCCTCGATCAGCCCCAGCATTTT
- | TRBJ2-2 | - | TRBV12-3/TRBV12-4 | CASSFVGAGNTGELFF | TGTGCCAGCAGTTTTGTCGGGGCGGGAAACACCGGGGAGCTGTTTTTT
- | TRBJ2-7 | - | TRBV29-1 | CSVGPQGTEQYF | TGCAGCGTAGGCCCACAGGGCACCGAGCAGTACTTC
few | TRBJ2-7 | - | TRBV20-1 | CSAFGTPSYEQYF | TGCAGTGCTTTCGGGACACCCTCCTACGAGCAGTACTTC
- | TRBJ1-1 | TRBD1 | TRBV7-9 | CASSNRDRDYTEAFF | TGTGCCAGCAGCAACCGGGACAGGGACTATACTGAAGCTTTCTTT
few | TRBJ1-1 | - | TRBV4-3 | CASSQDNVGGMNTEAFF | TGCGCCAGCAGCCAAGATAATGTGGGGGGCATGAACACTGAAGCTTTCTTT
- | TRBJ2-1 | TRBD2 | TRBV4-2 | CASSQESVIAGANEQFF | TGTGCCAGCAGCCAAGAGAGTGTAATAGCGGGAGCCAATGAGCAGTTCTTC
few | TRBJ2-3 | - | TRBV20-1 | CSALSISLSPDTQYF | TGCAGTGCCTTGTCGATCTCTCTTTCCCCAGATACGCAGTATTTT
few | TRBJ2-7 | - | TRBV7-2 | CASSLSSGVAYEQYF | TGTGCCAGCAGCTTATCGTCGGGGGTTGCCTACGAGCAGTACTTC
few | TRBJ2-1 | TRBD2 | TRBV4-3 | CASSQESRLAGGDNEQFF | TGCGCCAGCAGCCAAGAAAGTCGGTTAGCGGGGGGGGACAATGAGCAGTTCTTC
- | TRBJ2-2 | - | TRBV5-1 | CASSLAGGGTTGELFF | TGCGCCAGCAGCTTGGCCGGGGGAGGAACCACCGGGGAGCTGTTTTTT
- | TRBJ2-3 | - | TRBV7-2 | CASSLGVPRTDTQYF | TGTGCCAGCAGCTTAGGGGTCCCGCGCACAGATACGCAGTATTTT
- | TRBJ2-5 | TRBD1 | TRBV20-1 | CSAKSGTVSLETQYF | TGCAGTGCTAAATCCGGGACAGTGAGTTTGGAGACCCAGTACTTC
- | TRBJ2-3 | TRBD1 | TRBV9 | CASSLSTGASTDTQYF | TGTGCCAGCAGCTTGTCGACAGGGGCCTCCACAGATACGCAGTATTTT
- | TRBJ2-3 | TRBD2 | TRBV27 | CASSFGLAGRTDTQYF | TGTGCCAGCAGTTTTGGACTAGCGGGACGCACAGATACGCAGTATTTT
- | TRBJ1-1 | - | TRBV10-3 | CAISENQGNTEAFF | TGTGCCATCAGTGAGAACCAGGGGAACACTGAAGCTTTCTTT
few | TRBJ1-5 | - | TRBV12-3/TRBV12-4 | CASRGGTSNQPQHF | TGTGCCAGCAGGGGGGGGACGAGCAATCAGCCCCAGCATTTT
many | TRBJ1-1 | - | TRBV20-1 | CSGPTRDTEAFF | TGCAGTGGCCCCACCCGGGACACTGAAGCTTTCTTT
- | TRBJ2-7 | TRBD1 | TRBV4-3 | CASSQENRGFYEQYF | TGCGCCAGCAGCCAAGAGAACAGGGGTTTCTACGAGCAGTACTTC
- | TRBJ2-3 | - | TRBV12-3/TRBV12-4 | CASSSLRTQYF | TGTGCCAGCAGCTCCCTGAGGACGCAGTATTTT
- | TRBJ2-1 | TRBD2 | TRBV7-3 | CASSVTSGSSYNEQFF | TGTGCCAGCAGCGTGACTAGCGGGAGCTCCTACAATGAGCAGTTCTTC
few | TRBJ2-1 | - | TRBV7-8 | CASSPGGPTGEQFF | TGTGCCAGCAGCCCCGGGGGACCGACGGGTGAGCAGTTCTTC
- | TRBJ2-3 | - | TRBV20-1 | CSSTRGPDTQYF | TGCAGTTCTACCCGTGGTCCAGATACGCAGTATTTT
- | TRBJ2-7 | TRBD1 | TRBV6-1 | CAARGTGGPYEQYF | TGTGCCGCACGGGGGACAGGGGGCCCCTACGAGCAGTACTTC
few | TRBJ2-1 | TRBD2 | TRBV4-1 | CASSQDRTSGGAYNEQFF | TGCGCCAGCAGCCAAGACCGGACTAGCGGGGGGGCCTACAATGAGCAGTTCTTC
- | TRBJ1-5 | - | TRBV7-2 | CASSFGGIEPQHF | TGTGCCAGCAGCTTTGGAGGAATCGAGCCCCAGCATTTT
many | TRBJ2-1 | TRBD1 | TRBV29-1 | CSVDGQGADEQFF | TGCAGCGTTGACGGACAGGGGGCCGATGAGCAGTTCTTC
many | TRBJ2-1 | TRBD2 | TRBV7-2 | CASSLVAGVYNEQFF | TGTGCCAGCAGCTTAGTAGCGGGGGTCTACAATGAGCAGTTCTTC